This T cell receptor beta chain was profiled in a study of T cells after yellow fever vaccination. TCRdb re-called the 5' RACE reads with MiXCR, one entry per CDR3 protein. This table holds 250,000 or so distinct CDR3 sequences, approximately 3.6% found once. This clonotype has a count of ten or more. The CDR3 totals 15 residues. The ends lost 6 bases at V and 1 base at J; junction bases unmatched: 4. CDR1 MNHNY and CDR2 SVGAGI come from the germline V gene (reference sequence). The clonotype originates from a man aged 18 to 35 who received the YFV17D yellow fever vaccine. The sequencing used PBMCs, collected 15 days after the yellow fever booster vaccination. This chain joins TRBV6-6 and TRBJ1-5, with 9 positions matching TRBD1. The CDR3: CASRGQGISNQPQHF. The CDR3 DNA is TGTGCCAGCAGAGGACAGGGGATCAGCAATCAGCCCCAGCATTTT.